Sequencing of this T cell receptor (beta chain) was carried out in a study of CD8 T cells in ankylosing spondylitis. Overall study results and limits: From matched ankylosing spondylitis synovial fluid, disease-linked clones were reportedly recovered at significantly enriched levels. The authors found the disease-linked clones to be CD8+ and relatively rare in peripheral blood. Within ankylosing spondylitis blood, a TCR beta motif made up of under 10 highly homologous variants appeared to be characteristic. Both synovial fluid and blood in reactive arthritis had previously been reported to carry some motif variants.

Concerning this clonotype itself: The antigen remains unidentified.

MiXCR was run by TCRdb on the 5' RACE reads, yielding one entry per CDR3 protein. This table holds over 400,000 distinct CDR3 sequences, 25% to 30% found once. Sequenced material: blood, either unsorted or a sorted T cell fraction (not recorded which). The source of this sequence is a male donor with ankylosing spondylitis.

CDR3 coding DNA: TGTGCCAGCCACCCAACGAACTACAAGACCCAGTACTTC. Protein product: CASHPTNYKTQYF. The gene calls are TRBV6-1 and TRBJ2-5, with D hard to call. V was clipped by 8 bases and J by 6 bases, with 16 bases between them. The germline CDR1 and CDR2 sequences are MNHNS and SASEGT. This CDR3 comprises 13 residues.